The next 16 T cell receptor beta chains were all read from a single sample in a study of shared clonotypes between healthy human individuals. The assay was immunoSEQ multiplex PCR, and TCRdb's table has in-frame clones only and misses some. The sample shows 600,000 to 800,000 clones, 72% of them seen only once. What was sequenced was memory CD4+ T cells sorted from blood. Regarding subset: CD45RA-negative fraction. The receptor set was obtained from a woman aged 30 to 39 in good health.

This clone was recorded only once. The chain has TRBV18 and TRBJ1-2, with a tentative D call TRBD1 (5 bases). Trimming cost V 4 bases and J 4 bases, with 16 bases left between them. Germline V gives CDR1 KGHSH, CDR2 LQKENI. The CDR3 is 15 amino acids. CDR3 protein: CASSRDPRDGYGYTF. CDR3 nucleotides: TGTGCCAGCTCACGGGACCCCAGAGACGGCTATGGCTACACCTTC. The variable domain in full, with the rest retrieved from reference TRBV18 and TRBJ1-2, is NAGVMQNPRHLVRRRGQEARLRCSPMKGHSHVYWYRQLPEEGLKFMVYLQKENIIDESGMPKERFSAEFPKEGPSILRIQQVVRGDSAAYFCASSRDPRDGYGYTFGSGTRLTVV.

This chain joins TRBV5-1 and TRBJ2-2, with 8 bases matching TRBD1. The germline CDR1 and CDR2 sequences are SGHRS and YFSETQ. Trimming at V came to 4 bases and at J to 8 bases, leaving 7 bases not matched to a gene. The CDR3 spans 14 residues. In DNA, the CDR3 is TGCGCCAGCAGCGAGACAGGGGTCGCAGGGGAGCTGTTTTTT. Amino acid sequence: CASSETGVAGELFF.

This sequence joins TRBV5-4 and TRBJ2-2; 10 bases are shared with TRBD2. The CDR3 sequence is 16 residues long. Germline CDR1 SGHNT, CDR2 YYREEE (reference sequence). Germline trimming cut 1 base from V and 7 bases from J; bases unmatched to any gene: 7. In DNA, the CDR3 is TGTGCCAGCAGCTTGCCTAGCGGGAGAATCGGCGGGGAGCTGTTTTTT. Its translation: CASSLPSGRIGGELFF.

The chain joins TRBV6-1 to TRBJ2-2, with TRBD2 matching 7 bases. Germline V lookup: CDR1 MNHNS, CDR2 SASEGT. The junction had 6 bases not matched to a gene; V was cut back by 4 bases and J by 1 base. The CDR3 length is 16 residues. In DNA, the CDR3 is TGTGCCAGCAGTGGCCCCGCTAGCGGGAACACCGGGGAGCTGTTTTTT. It specifies CASSGPASGNTGELFF.

This clone was observed a handful of times. The chain links TRBV7-6 to TRBJ2-2, with no clear D. CDR3 size: 13 residues. Germline values: CDR1 SGHVS, CDR2 FNYEAQ. Trimming pared 5 bases from V and 5 bases from J, leaving 9 bases between. CDR3 bases: TGTGCCAGCAGCCCGACCTGGACCGGGGAGCTGTTTTTT. As protein: CASSPTWTGELFF.

The V gene is TRBV11-2, the J gene TRBJ2-1; TRBD2 might be the D (6 bases). Germline V gives CDR1 SGHAT, CDR2 FQNNGV. The CDR3 runs to 14 residues. Trimming pared 7 bases from V and 7 bases from J, leaving 17 bases between. The CDR3 DNA follows: TGTGCCAGCACCATAAGACTAGGCAAAAATGAGCAGTTCTTC. This translates into CASTIRLGKNEQFF.

There are a few counts of this clone. The chain combines TRBV6-1 with TRBJ2-7, with D possibly being TRBD1 or TRBD2 (5 bases each). V was shortened by 10 bases and J by 2 bases, with 12 bases between the two germline ends. The CDR3 is 12 amino acids. Germline V gene sequence: CDR1 MNHNS, CDR2 SASEGT. Here the CDR3 reads CATGRGPYEQYF. DNA for the CDR3: TGTGCCACGGGACGGGGCCCCTACGAGCAGTACTTC.

Points on this clone: One base away lies a much larger clone, so this may be a sequencing read error. Other DNA sequences from this sample encode an identical CDR3 as well. The chain uses TRBV2 and TRBJ2-5; the match to TRBD1 covers 9 bases. The junction had 6 bases not matched to a gene; V was cut back by 6 bases and J by 1 base. The length of the CDR3 is 15 residues. Per germline, CDR1 SNHLY and CDR2 FYNNEI. CDR3 in DNA: TGTGCCAGCAGCGGTGAGGGACAGGGCCAAGAGACCCAGTACTTC. As protein: CASSGEGQGQETQYF.

V usage is TRBV18 and J usage is TRBJ1-4; tentatively, D is TRBD1 (5 bases). The germline V gene has CDR1 KGHSH and CDR2 LQKENI. V was shortened by 6 bases and J by 0 bases, with 14 bases between the two germline ends. The CDR3 totals 16 residues. CDR3 DNA sequence: TGTGCCAGCTCTGAAAGTTGGGGCACAACTAATGAAAAACTGTTTTTT. Translated: CASSESWGTTNEKLFF.

The rearrangement uses TRBV20-1 and TRBJ1-2; D is uncertain. In germline, CDR1 is DFQATT, CDR2 SNEGSKA (reference sequence). This CDR3 is built from 11 residues. The V end was cut by 4 bases, the J end by 4 bases, with 7 bases between. In nucleotides, the CDR3 is TGCAGTGCTATGGCGTCCTATGGCTACACCTTC. Amino acid sequence: CSAMASYGYTF.

This clone appeared a few times. This sequence joins TRBV5-1 and TRBJ2-3; 7 bases line up with TRBD2. Trimming took 4 bases from V and 2 from J; bases not matched to a gene: 10. Germline V lookup: CDR1 SGHRS, CDR2 YFSETQ. This CDR3 region has 16 residues. The CDR3, as DNA: TGCGCCAGCAGCATCGAACTAGCGAGCCCCACAGATACGCAGTATTTT. Translation: CASSIELASPTDTQYF.

This clone was detected once. This chain connects TRBV29-1 to TRBJ1-1; D remains ambiguous. Germline values: CDR1 SQVTM, CDR2 ANQGSEA. CDR3 length equals 12 residues. V lost 5 bases, J lost 10 bases, and 17 bases lay in between. CDR3 protein: CSVILLKTGAFF. The CDR3 DNA is TGCAGCGTTATACTTCTGAAGACGGGAGCTTTCTTT. Full variable domain (rest looked up from reference TRBV29-1 and TRBJ1-1): SAVISQKPSRDICQRGTSLTIQCQVDSQVTMMFWYRQQPGQSLTLIATANQGSEATYESGFVIDKFPISRPNLTFSTLTVSNMSPEDSSIYLCSVILLKTGAFFGQGTRLTVV.

The chain joins TRBV19 to TRBJ2-4; tentatively, D is TRBD1 (5 bases). Germline loops: CDR1 LNHDA, CDR2 SQIVND (reference sequence). V dropped 8 bases and J dropped 7 bases, with 21 bases sitting between them. CDR3 size: 15 residues. The DNA of the CDR3 is TGTGCCAGTTCAAAAGGGGTTTACCTGAAGAACATTCAGTACTTC. Amino acid sequence: CASSKGVYLKNIQYF.

The table lists this clone with many counts. The V gene is TRBV30, the J gene TRBJ1-5; D may be TRBD1 (6 bases). The CDR3 covers 15 residues. Germline CDR1 GTSNPN, CDR2 SVGIG (reference sequence). The V gene lost 0 bases and the J gene lost 3 bases, with 12 bases spanning the gap. The CDR3 DNA sequence: TGTGCCTGGAGTGTCCTACGGGGGCCCAATCAGCCCCAGCATTTT. Amino acid sequence: CAWSVLRGPNQPQHF.

This chain links TRBV5-5 with TRBJ2-5; 12 bases line up with TRBD1. After removal of 4 bases from V and 5 bases from J, the junction contained 9 bases not matched to a gene. The length of the CDR3 is 16 residues. Germline V gene data show CDR1 as SGHKS and CDR2 as YYEKEE (reference sequence). CDR3: CASSPWRDRGRETQYF. As DNA, the CDR3 is TGTGCCAGCAGCCCCTGGCGGGACAGGGGGCGGGAGACCCAGTACTTC.

This clone was counted only a few times. Other DNA variants within this sample encode the same CDR3. The V call is TRBV5-1, the J call TRBJ2-7; 9 bases are a match to TRBD1. The ends lost 3 bases at V and 7 bases at J; junction bases unmatched: 8. CDR1 and CDR2 from the germline V gene are SGHRS and YFSETQ. There are 14 residues in the CDR3. This CDR3 is CASSWDRALGEQYF. CDR3 coding DNA: TGCGCCAGCAGCTGGGACAGGGCCCTAGGGGAGCAGTACTTC.